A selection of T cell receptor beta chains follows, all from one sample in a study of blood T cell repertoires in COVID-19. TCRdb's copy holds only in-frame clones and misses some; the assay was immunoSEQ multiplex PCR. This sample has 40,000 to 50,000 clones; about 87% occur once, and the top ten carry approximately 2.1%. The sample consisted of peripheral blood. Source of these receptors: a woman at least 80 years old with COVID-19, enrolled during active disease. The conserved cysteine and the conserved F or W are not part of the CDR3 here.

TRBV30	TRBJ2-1	ATRDRGRVGQF
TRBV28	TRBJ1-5	ASSGTPRSNQPQH
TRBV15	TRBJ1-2	ATSRVIGTEDGYT
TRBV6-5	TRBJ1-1	ASTPDRANTEAF
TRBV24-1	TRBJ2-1	ATSDPGRTRNEQF
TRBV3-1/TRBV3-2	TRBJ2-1	ASSRFGLGSNEQF
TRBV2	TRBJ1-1	ASSHDTSNTEAF
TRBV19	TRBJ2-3	ASRTRASGGGTDTQY
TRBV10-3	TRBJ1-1	AIRAQGFAEAF
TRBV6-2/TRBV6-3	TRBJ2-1	ASSYLQDNEQF
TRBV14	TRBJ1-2	ASSHARQDYT
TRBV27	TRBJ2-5	ASSSGLLYQETQY
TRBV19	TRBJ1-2	ASSIAGQGSDGYT
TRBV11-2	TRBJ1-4	ASSLNRDEKLF
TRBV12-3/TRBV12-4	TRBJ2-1	ASSFFPGEQF
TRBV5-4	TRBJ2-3	ASSFRIAGISSTDTQY
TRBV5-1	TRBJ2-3	ASSVGQLPTDTQY
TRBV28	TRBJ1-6	ASSPPGGGHYSPLH
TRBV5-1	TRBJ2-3	ASSLGLLTILTDTQY
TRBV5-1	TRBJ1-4	ASSSGGREKLF
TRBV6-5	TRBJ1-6	ASSPTGVGSPLH
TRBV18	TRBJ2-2	ASSSPREGDTGELF
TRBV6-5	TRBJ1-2	ASSYKRQNNYGYT
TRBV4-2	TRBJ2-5	ASSQPGSVQETQY
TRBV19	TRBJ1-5	ASSIDRGRGVGQH
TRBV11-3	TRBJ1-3	ASSLGTAGNTIY
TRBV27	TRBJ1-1	ASNPGAGMNTEAF
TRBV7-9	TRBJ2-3	ASSLGALGTDTQY
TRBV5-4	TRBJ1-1	ASSPNQKTGLNTEAF
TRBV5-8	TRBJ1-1	ASSLRGIRAF
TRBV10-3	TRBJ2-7	AISWTSGAYEQY
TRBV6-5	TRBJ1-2	ASTKTGSYGYT
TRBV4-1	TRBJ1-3	ASSQVTARGNTIY
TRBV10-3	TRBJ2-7	AISEQGASYEQY
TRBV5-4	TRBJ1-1	ASRRTGISTEAF
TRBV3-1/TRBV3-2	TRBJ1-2	ASRQGIGYT
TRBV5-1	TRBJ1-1	ASSLLGGRVNTEAF
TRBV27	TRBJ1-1	ASSLLQGSATEAF
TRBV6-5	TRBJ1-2	ASSYPPPRTGGGYT
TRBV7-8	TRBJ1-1	ASILTPSTEAF
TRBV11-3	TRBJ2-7	ASSPRGAAYEQY
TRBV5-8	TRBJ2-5	ASSLWIGSGETQY
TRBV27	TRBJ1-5	ASSPTTGPLGLLH
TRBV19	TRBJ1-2	ASSTDRIDGYT
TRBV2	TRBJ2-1	ASSEEGTAYNEQF
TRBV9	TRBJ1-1	ASSVNPGNTEAF
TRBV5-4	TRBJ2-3	ASSSPAGLSTDTQY
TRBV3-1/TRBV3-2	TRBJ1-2	ASSHGRGIYGYT
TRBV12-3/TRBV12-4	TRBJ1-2	ASSLGRSGGYT
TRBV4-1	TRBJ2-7	ASSRLEGGPPYEQY
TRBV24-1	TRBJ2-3	ATRSGNTDTQY